What follows describes a single TCR beta chain. Its antigen is undetermined. Each CDR3 protein gets one entry after TCRdb re-called the 5' RACE reads with MiXCR. Of around 180,000 distinct CDR3 sequences in the sample, roughly 17% are singletons; the top ten hold roughly 1.9%. These data belong to a study of T-cell memory formation after mild COVID-19. Study as a whole: Largely donor-specific TCR clusters were found.

Germline CDR1 and CDR2: SNHLY and FYNNEI. V shed 7 bases and J 4 bases; nucleotides not matched to a gene: 3. The CDR3 totals 15 residues. Findings and limits, study-wide: Some clones that responded were present in memory (sampled pre-infection), which suggests cross-reactive memory joined. Clones that got smaller from day 15 to 85 had even CD4/CD8, while clones growing later tipped toward CD4+. Contracting CD4+ clones lay largely in CM and EM, with CD8+ ones residing in EMRA.

The chain combines TRBV2 with TRBJ2-3, with 15 bases lining up with TRBD2. Sequencing was done on a sample of PBMCs or a T cell subset sorted from them (not recorded which). The sequence was collected from an adult woman who had mild COVID-19 (a few samples of this study predate the infection). Cell type and time point are not known. CDR3 in amino acids: CASKRTSGGADTQYF. The CDR3 DNA sequence: TGTGCCAGCAAGAGGACTAGCGGGGGGGCAGATACGCAGTATTTT.